Presented here are 23 T cell receptor beta chains from one specimen sequenced in a study of blood T cell repertoires in COVID-19. TCRdb keeps only in-frame clones here, not all; method: immunoSEQ multiplex PCR. The sample carries roughly 250,000 clones, around nine tenths recorded once. Specimen: peripheral blood. These receptors were obtained from a man aged 25 to 40 with COVID-19, enrolled during active disease.

V gene TRBV7-9 combines with J gene TRBJ1-1; no firm D call. Germline V gives CDR1 SEHNR, CDR2 FQNEAQ (reference sequence). V was shortened by 5 bases and J by 5 bases, with 12 bases between the two germline ends. The CDR3 covers 13 residues. In DNA form, the CDR3 reads TGTGCCAGCAGCGTAGTTGCCGCGACTGAAGCTTTCTTT. This translates into CASSVVAATEAFF. Complete variable domain (other parts from reference TRBV7-9 and TRBJ1-1): DTGVSQNPRHKITKRGQNVTFRCDPISEHNRLYWYRQTLGQGPEFLTYFQNEAQLEKSRLLSDRFSAERPKGSFSTLEIQRTEQGDSAMYLCASSVVAATEAFFGQGTRLTVV.

This rearrangement joins TRBV5-6 to TRBJ1-2; TRBD1 matches at 7 bases. The CDR3 spans 14 residues. With 4 bases clipped from V and 3 bases from J, the junction kept 6 bases outside the gene matches. CDR1 is SGHDT, CDR2 YYEEEE, per germline. The DNA of the CDR3 is TGTGCCAGCAGCGGATACACAGGGGACTATGGCTACACCTTC. Protein sequence: CASSGYTGDYGYTF.

The chain uses TRBV7-7 and TRBJ1-1; D ambiguous. This CDR3 has 13 amino acids. Germline V CDR1 and CDR2: SSHAT, FNYEAQ (reference sequence). V lost 2 bases, J lost 6 bases, and 10 bases lay in between. CDR3 DNA sequence: TGTGCCAGCAGCTTAACGGTAAGCGCTGAAGCTTTCTTT. Protein product: CASSLTVSAEAFF.

V gene TRBV18 combines with J gene TRBJ1-3, with D possibly matching TRBD1 (6 bases). CDR3 length: 17 amino acids. V lost 7 bases and J 0 bases, leaving 19 bases between the germline ends. Germline loops: CDR1 KGHSH, CDR2 LQKENI. The CDR3 is CASYTGQGRHSGNTIYF. CDR3 nucleotides: TGTGCCAGCTACACCGGCCAGGGGCGCCACTCTGGAAACACCATATATTTT.

The V and J genes are TRBV5-1 and TRBJ2-3; TRBD2 agrees at 13 bases. The ends lost 3 bases at V and 3 bases at J; junction bases unmatched: 13. Germline-derived CDR1 and CDR2 are SGHRS and YFSETQ. CDR3 length: 19 amino acids. The CDR3 nucleotides are TGCGCCAGCAGCTACCAACCCGGACTAGCGGGGGTAAAAACAGATACGCAGTATTTT. It specifies CASSYQPGLAGVKTDTQYF.

The chain has TRBV19 and TRBJ1-5, with 7 nucleotides matching TRBD1. CDR3 size: 16 residues. Trimming cost V 1 base and J 2 bases; bases outside gene matches: 5. Germline CDR1 LNHDA, CDR2 SQIVND (reference sequence). In DNA form, the CDR3 reads TGTGCCAGTAGTATAGTAGGGGGCTTGGGCAATCAGCCCCAGCATTTT. Residues: CASSIVGGLGNQPQHF.

V usage is TRBV9 and J usage is TRBJ2-5; a possible D gene is TRBD2 (6 bases). The germline V and J ends were trimmed by 0 bases and 1 base, with 16 bases remaining between them. The CDR3 extends over 17 amino acids. The V gene's germline CDR1 is SGDLS and CDR2 YYNGEE. DNA of the CDR3: TGTGCCAGCAGCGTAGGAGGCCGGACTACCTTCCAAGAGACCCAGTACTTC. Its translation: CASSVGGRTTFQETQYF.

The V and J genes are TRBV19 and TRBJ1-5; 7 nucleotides match TRBD1. Per the germline V gene, CDR1 is LNHDA and CDR2 is SQIVND (reference sequence). This CDR3 contains 14 residues. V dropped 11 bases and J dropped 5; count of bases not matched to a gene: 12. The CDR3 DNA reads as TGTGCCTCCCCCGACAGGGAACGAGATCAGCCCCAGCATTTT. Its translation is CASPDRERDQPQHF.

This clone was detected once. Other nucleotide sequences in the sample specify the same CDR3. The chain joins TRBV5-1 to TRBJ1-3; tentative D call: TRBD1 (6 bases). The CDR3 spans 14 residues. V was trimmed by 4 bases and J by 2 bases, leaving 10 bases between them. Germline V gene data show CDR1 as SGHRS and CDR2 as YFSETQ. The CDR3 DNA follows: TGCGCCAGCAGCGAGACAGGAGCTGGAAACACCATATATTTT. Its protein product is CASSETGAGNTIYF.

The chain joins TRBV27 to TRBJ1-4; 7 bases are a match to TRBD1. V was pared by 4 bases and J by 0 bases, with 5 bases of the junction left unmatched. Germline CDR1 MNHEY, CDR2 SMNVEV (reference sequence). CDR3 length: 16 amino acids. As DNA, the CDR3 is TGTGCCAGCAGTTCCCGACAGGGAACAACTAATGAAAAACTGTTTTTT. The encoded protein is CASSSRQGTTNEKLFF.

The CDR3 sequence: CASSLKGGGDEQFF. The CDR3 nucleotides read TGTGCCAGCAGCTTAAAAGGGGGGGGCGATGAGCAGTTCTTC. J is TRBJ2-1 and V is TRBV13, with D maybe TRBD2 (7 bases). The CDR3 consists of 14 residues. Per the germline V gene, CDR1 is PRHDT and CDR2 is FYEKMQ (reference sequence). Trimming removed 2 bases from V and 8 bases from J, with 13 bases in between.

The J gene is TRBJ2-5, the V gene TRBV9; 8 bases line up with TRBD2. The CDR3 totals 15 residues. Losses at the gene ends were 0 bases for V and 5 bases for J; bases not matched to a gene: 6. Germline V gene sequence: CDR1 SGDLS, CDR2 YYNGEE. This CDR3 reads CASSVAGGPMETQYF. As DNA, the CDR3 is TGTGCCAGCAGCGTAGCGGGGGGGCCTATGGAGACCCAGTACTTC.

This clone turned up a few times. This sequence joins TRBV7-6 and TRBJ2-7; a possible D gene is TRBD2 (6 bases). V lost 0 bases, J lost 4 bases, and 13 bases lay in between. Per the germline V gene, CDR1 is SGHVS and CDR2 is FNYEAQ. The CDR3 runs to 15 residues. This CDR3 is CASSLAGDSAYEQYF. The CDR3 DNA follows: TGTGCCAGCAGCTTAGCGGGGGACTCCGCTTACGAGCAGTACTTC.

This clone appeared a single time. The chain links TRBV13 to TRBJ2-7; a weak D match, TRBD1 (6 bases). Deletions cut 0 bases from V and 2 bases from J, with 17 bases between. Germline assignment: CDR1 PRHDT and CDR2 FYEKMQ (reference sequence). This CDR3 is 17 amino acids long. The CDR3 DNA follows: TGTGCCAGCAGCTTAGGCCCCCCACAGGGTCTTCCCTACGAGCAGTACTTC. Encoded protein: CASSLGPPQGLPYEQYF.

This clone has a single count. The chain recombines TRBV24-1 with TRBJ1-1, with D possibly TRBD1 on 5 matching bases. V shed 5 bases and J shed 2 bases, with 11 bases lying between them. This CDR3 contains 14 residues. Germline values: CDR1 KGHDR, CDR2 SFDVKD. The CDR3 loop reads CATSAKGFNTEAFF. DNA of the CDR3: TGTGCCACCAGTGCTAAGGGGTTTAACACTGAAGCTTTCTTT.

Here the CDR3 DNA reads TGTGCCAGCAGCTTAGCGGGGGGGAGCACCGGGGAGCTGTTTTTT. Encoded protein: CASSLAGGSTGELFF. V and J are TRBV7-7 and TRBJ2-2, with TRBD2 matching over 7 bases. The trim removed 0 bases at V and 4 bases at J, leaving 2 bases unmatched. This CDR3 comprises 15 residues. Germline assignment: CDR1 SSHAT and CDR2 FNYEAQ (reference sequence).

The chain joins TRBV5-1 to TRBJ1-6; TRBD1 agrees at 7 bases. Trimming cost V 5 bases and J 9 bases; bases outside gene matches: 11. This CDR3 has 15 residues. In germline, CDR1 is SGHRS, CDR2 YFSETQ. CDR3 DNA: TGCGCCAGCAGTTTCGCCGACAGGGAGAGTTCACCCCTCCACTTT. Encoded protein: CASSFADRESSPLHF.

The genes are TRBV7-3 and TRBJ2-5, with TRBD2 identical over 14 bases. The CDR3 is 15 residues long. The germline V gene has CDR1 SGHTA and CDR2 FQGTGA. V shed 4 bases, J shed 3 bases, and the junction held 1 base outside the gene matches. CDR3 residues: CASSSTSGGEETQYF. CDR3 nucleotides: TGTGCCAGCAGCTCGACTAGCGGGGGGGAAGAGACCCAGTACTTC.

This clone was recorded once. The rearrangement links TRBV7-9 to TRBJ2-5; 9 bases align to TRBD2. V trimming: 5 bases; J trimming: 3 bases; junction bases outside the gene matches: 7. The germline gives CDR1 SEHNR, CDR2 FQNEAQ (reference sequence). The CDR3 runs 15 residues. DNA of the CDR3: TGTGCCAGCAGCCTCTTAGCGGGGGTAGAAGAGACCCAGTACTTC. Amino acid sequence: CASSLLAGVEETQYF.

This sequence joins TRBV19 and TRBJ1-5; possible D gene TRBD1, 6 bases. The germline V gene has CDR1 LNHDA and CDR2 SQIVND (reference sequence). V lost 5 bases and J lost 0, with 20 bases in between. This CDR3 is 18 amino acids long. DNA of the CDR3: TGTGCCAGTAGTCCCGCCGTGGGGGCCCGATATAGCAATCAGCCCCAGCATTTT. It is translated as CASSPAVGARYSNQPQHF.

The DNA for the CDR3 is TGTGCCAGCAGCAGAGGTTCAGGGGCGAACCACTACGAGCAGTACTTC. This codes for CASSRGSGANHYEQYF. The chain links TRBV3-1 (or the pseudogene TRBV3-2) to TRBJ2-7; maybe TRBD1 (6 bases). V lost 5 bases and J 3 bases, leaving 20 bases between the germline ends. The CDR3 is made up of 16 amino acids. Germline V gene data show CDR1 as LGHDT and CDR2 as YNNKEL (reference sequence).

A single count supports this clone. The J gene is TRBJ1-6, the V gene TRBV5-5; 9 bases align to TRBD1. The CDR3 runs to 16 residues. Germline CDR1 SGHKS, CDR2 YYEKEE (reference sequence). Germline trimming cut 3 bases from V and 7 bases from J; bases unmatched to any gene: 8. In DNA form, the CDR3 reads TGTGCCAGCAGCTCACTCCCGGGACAGGGCAATTCACCCCTCCACTTT. The encoded protein is CASSSLPGQGNSPLHF.

This chain links TRBV19 with TRBJ1-5; D remains unclear. The germline V gene encodes CDR1 LNHDA and CDR2 SQIVND (reference sequence). The CDR3 sequence is 14 residues long. Trimming shortened V by 4 bases and J by 7 bases, and 14 bases separated the two germline ends. CDR3 sequence: CASSTGNHGQPQHF. The CDR3 DNA follows: TGTGCCAGTAGTACGGGGAACCATGGGCAGCCCCAGCATTTT.